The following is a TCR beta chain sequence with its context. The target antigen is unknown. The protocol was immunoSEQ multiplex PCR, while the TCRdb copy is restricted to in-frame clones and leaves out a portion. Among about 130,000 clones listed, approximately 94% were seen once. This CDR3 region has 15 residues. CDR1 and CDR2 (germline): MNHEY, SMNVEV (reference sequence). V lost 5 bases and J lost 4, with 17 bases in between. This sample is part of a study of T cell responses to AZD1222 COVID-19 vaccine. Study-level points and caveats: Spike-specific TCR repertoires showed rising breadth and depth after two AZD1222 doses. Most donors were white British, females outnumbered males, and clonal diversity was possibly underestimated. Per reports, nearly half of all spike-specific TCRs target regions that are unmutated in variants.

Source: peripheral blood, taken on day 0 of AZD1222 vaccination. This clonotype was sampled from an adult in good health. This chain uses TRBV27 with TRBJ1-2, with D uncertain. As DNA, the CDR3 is TGTGCCAGCAGTCCGAGGCCCCCAGACTTCTATGGCTACACCTTC. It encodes CASSPRPPDFYGYTF.